This TCR beta chain derives from a study of glioma-infiltrating T cells. V lost 1 base and J 1 base, leaving 7 bases between the germline ends. Germline lookup yields CDR1 KGHSH and CDR2 LQKENI. The CDR3 runs to 14 residues. TCR alpha and beta CDR3 regions were amplified from RNA using iRepertoire nested multiplex PCR. TCRdb fed the multiplex PCR reads into MiXCR, producing one record per CDR3 protein. The sample yields 150,000 or so distinct CDR3 sequences, roughly 43% seen once. This sequence originates from a human donor with low-grade glioma or glioblastoma, undergoing nonglioma brain surgery, or in good health (not recorded which). The sample was glioma tissue, nonneoplastic brain tissue, or PBMCs (not recorded which). This chain uses TRBV18 with TRBJ1-1; a possible D gene is TRBD1 (5 bases). The CDR3 DNA reads TGTGCCAGCTCACCACAGGGGCCGAACACTGAAGCTTTCTTT. It yields the protein CASSPQGPNTEAFF.